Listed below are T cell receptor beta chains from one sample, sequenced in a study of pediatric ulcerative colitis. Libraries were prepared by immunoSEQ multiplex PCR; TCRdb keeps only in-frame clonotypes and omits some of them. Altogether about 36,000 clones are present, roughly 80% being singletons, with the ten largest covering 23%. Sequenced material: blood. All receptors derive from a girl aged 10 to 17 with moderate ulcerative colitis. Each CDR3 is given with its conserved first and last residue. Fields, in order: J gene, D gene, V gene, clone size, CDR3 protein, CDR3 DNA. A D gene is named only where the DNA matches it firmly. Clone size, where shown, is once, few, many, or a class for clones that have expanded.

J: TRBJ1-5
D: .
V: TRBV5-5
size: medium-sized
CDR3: CASSLAPAGPVFSNQPQHF
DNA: TGTGCCAGCAGCTTGGCCCCTGCGGGCCCAGTCTTTAGCAATCAGCCCCAGCATTTT

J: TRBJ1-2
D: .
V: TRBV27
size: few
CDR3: CASSLKGYGYTF
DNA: TGTGCCAGCAGTTTAAAGGGCTATGGCTACACCTTC

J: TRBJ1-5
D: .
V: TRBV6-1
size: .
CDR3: CASSEGTDRSWPQHF
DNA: TGTGCCAGCAGTGAAGGGACAGACCGTTCGTGGCCCCAGCATTTT

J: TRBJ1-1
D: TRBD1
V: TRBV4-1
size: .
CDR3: CASRLGTDMNTEAFF
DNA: TGCGCCAGCAGATTGGGGACAGACATGAACACTGAAGCTTTCTTT

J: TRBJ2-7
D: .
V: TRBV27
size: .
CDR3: CASSLVAGANYEQYF
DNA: TGTGCCAGCAGTTTAGTTGCGGGGGCCAACTACGAGCAGTACTTC

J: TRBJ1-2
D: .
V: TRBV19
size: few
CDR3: CASTLAGTGYTF
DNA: TGTGCCAGTACCCTAGCAGGGACCGGCTACACCTTC

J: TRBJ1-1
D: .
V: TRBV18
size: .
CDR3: CASSQATGRSDTEAFF
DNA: TGTGCCAGCTCACAAGCCACAGGGCGTTCGGACACTGAAGCTTTCTTT

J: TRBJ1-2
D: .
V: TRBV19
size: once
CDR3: CASSKVGAVYGYTF
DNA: TGTGCCAGTAGTAAGGTGGGGGCTGTCTATGGCTACACCTTC

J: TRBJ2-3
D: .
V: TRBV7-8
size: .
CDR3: CASSLSPQGPPGNTQYF
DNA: TGTGCCAGCAGCTTATCCCCACAGGGACCGCCAGGAAATACGCAGTATTTT

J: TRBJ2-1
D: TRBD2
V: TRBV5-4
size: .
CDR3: CASSPGTSGGVEQFF
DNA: TGTGCCAGCAGCCCCGGGACTAGCGGGGGGGTTGAGCAGTTCTTC

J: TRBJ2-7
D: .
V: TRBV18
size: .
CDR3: CASSPSGERSYEQYF
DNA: TGTGCCAGCTCACCATCGGGGGAAAGATCCTACGAGCAGTACTTC

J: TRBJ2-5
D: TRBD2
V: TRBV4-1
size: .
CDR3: CASSQRTSGGQETQYF
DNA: TGCGCCAGCAGCCAACGCACTAGCGGGGGGCAAGAGACCCAGTACTTC

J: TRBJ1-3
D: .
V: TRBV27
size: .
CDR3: CASSSLPGLRGNTIYF
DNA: TGTGCCAGCAGTTCACTCCCGGGGCTCCGGGGAAACACCATATATTTT

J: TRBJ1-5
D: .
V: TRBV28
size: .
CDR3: CASRINDQPQHF
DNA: TGTGCCAGCAGAATCAATGATCAGCCCCAGCATTTT